A single sample is the source of the 8 T cell receptor beta chains below, sequenced in a study of neurological immune-mediated disorders. The time point is: technical triplicate 2. TCRdb reprocessed the 5' RACE reads via MiXCR and lists one record per CDR3 protein. Here the sample spans about 55,000 distinct CDR3 sequences, 24% being singletons. The sample was PBMCs. These receptor sequences come from a man aged 60 to 75 with HTLV-1-associated myelopathy (HAM/TSP).

This clonotype was observed at least ten times. This sequence joins TRBV12-3 or TRBV12-4 and TRBJ1-2, with TRBD1 matching over 9 bases. The V segment lost 6 bases and the J segment 4 bases; nucleotides outside the gene matches: 6. The length of the CDR3 is 14 residues. The CDR3 region has the DNA TGTGCCAGCAGAGGGACAGGGAATTTCTATGGCTACACCTTC. Protein sequence: CASRGTGNFYGYTF.

The table lists this clonotype with many counts. The V call is TRBV4-2, the J call TRBJ2-6; D possibly corresponds to TRBD1 (5 bases). This CDR3 is 16 amino acids long. V lost 0 bases and J 0 bases, leaving 6 bases between the germline ends. Germline CDR1 reads LGHNA; CDR2 reads YNFKEQ. The CDR3 here is CASSQEGDSGANVLTF. The CDR3 nucleotides are TGTGCCAGCAGCCAAGAAGGGGACTCTGGGGCCAACGTCCTGACTTTC.

This clonotype occurred many times. The chain joins TRBV9 to TRBJ1-1; D is unresolved. In germline, CDR1 is SGDLS, CDR2 YYNGEE. This CDR3 region has 15 residues. Trimming removed 4 bases at V and 3 bases at J, with 16 bases between. This chain's CDR3 is CASSHLQPKDTEAFF. As DNA, the CDR3 is TGTGCCAGCAGCCACCTCCAGCCTAAGGACACTGAAGCTTTCTTT. Combining the CDR3 with reference TRBV9 and TRBJ1-1 gives the whole variable domain DSGVTQTPKHLITATGQRVTLRCSPRSGDLSVYWYQQSLDQGLQFLIQYYNGEERAKGNILERFSAQQFPDLHSELNLSSLELGDSALYFCASSHLQPKDTEAFFGQGTRLTVV.

This clonotype showed up many times. The V and J genes are TRBV5-1 and TRBJ2-3; 13 nucleotides match TRBD2. The CDR3 is made up of 15 amino acids. The germline CDR1 and CDR2 sequences are SGHRS and YFSETQ. V shed 5 bases, J shed 6 bases, and the junction held 6 bases outside the gene matches. The CDR3 loop is CASRFGLAGVDTQYF. As DNA, the CDR3 is TGCGCCAGCAGATTCGGACTAGCGGGAGTGGATACGCAGTATTTT.

This clonotype was picked up many times. CDR3 bases: TGTGCCATCAGACCCTGGGATCCGACTGGCGCTAATGAGCAGTTCTTC. Its translation is CAIRPWDPTGANEQFF. The rearrangement links TRBV10-3 to TRBJ2-1; D gene unclear. The V end lost 6 bases, the J end lost 7 bases, and 22 bases lay between the germline ends. Germline values: CDR1 ENHRY, CDR2 SYGVKD. The CDR3 length is 16 residues.

The genes are TRBV7-9 and TRBJ2-3, with 16 bases identical to TRBD2. CDR1 is SEHNR and CDR2 is FQNEAQ in the germline V gene (reference sequence). The J segment lost 4 bases and the V segment lost 4 bases, leaving 5 bases of the junction unmatched. The CDR3 has 17 amino acids. The CDR3 reads CASSSGTSGRAADTQYF. The CDR3 coding sequence is TGTGCCAGCAGCTCCGGGACTAGCGGGAGGGCGGCAGATACGCAGTATTTT.

The CDR3 nucleotides read TGTGCCAGCAGCACCTCCGGGGAGCTGTTTTTT. It specifies CASSTSGELFF. V and J are TRBV7-9 and TRBJ2-2; unclear D gene. The CDR3 has 11 residues. The V and J ends lost 5 bases and 6 bases respectively, with 4 bases between them. Per germline, CDR1 SEHNR and CDR2 FQNEAQ (reference sequence).

Ten or more counts support this clonotype. The rearrangement uses TRBV20-1 and TRBJ2-1; the match to TRBD2 covers 9 bases. CDR1 and CDR2 from the germline V gene are DFQATT and SNEGSKA (reference sequence). V was clipped by 6 bases and J by 2 bases; unmatched bases: 8. The CDR3 is made up of 15 amino acids. CDR3 nucleotide sequence: TGCAGTGCGAGCACCGGGACTAGCCCCTACAATGAGCAGTTCTTC. It yields the protein CSASTGTSPYNEQFF.